These 18 T cell receptor beta chains were sequenced from one sample in a study of T-cell memory formation after mild COVID-19 (dated by TCRdb to about 2021). The library came from 5' RACE. Sequenced on an Illumina NovaSeq 6000. TCRdb handled the public reads itself, with Q25 trimming in fastp and clone calling in MiXCR, and kept productive beta chains. Every distinct CDR3 protein forms one entry, paired with its most common genes and DNA. This sample is represented by over 400,000 distinct CDR3 sequences; 20% to 30% of them were singletons. Jointly, the top ten make up about 12% of the sample. Sequencing was carried out using PBMCs or a T cell subset sorted from them (not recorded which). These receptors came from an adult woman who had mild COVID-19 (a few samples of this study predate the infection). The sample titles of this study are shuffled in the database, so cell type and time point are left out; the donor was told from shared clones.

There are a few counts of this clonotype. V and J are TRBV5-6 and TRBJ2-7, with 8 bases identical to TRBD1. Germline V lookup: CDR1 SGHDT, CDR2 YYEEEE. The junction had 6 bases not matched to a gene; V was cut back by 4 bases and J by 0 bases. CDR3 length equals 15 residues. CDR3 protein: CASSPRTGYSYEQYF. The DNA for the CDR3 is TGTGCCAGCAGCCCACGGACAGGGTACTCCTACGAGCAGTACTTC. Complete variable domain (other parts from reference TRBV5-6 and TRBJ2-7): DAGVTQSPTHLIKTRGQQVTLRCSPKSGHDTVSWYQQALGQGPQFIFQYYEEEERQRGNFPDRFSGHQFPNYSSELNVNALLLGDSALYLCASSPRTGYSYEQYFGPGTRLTVT.

The chain has TRBV30 and TRBJ1-3; 7 nucleotides line up with TRBD1. The V gene end was trimmed by 0 bases and the J gene end by 5 bases; junction bases not matched to a gene: 4. Germline V gene data show CDR1 as GTSNPN and CDR2 as SVGIG (reference sequence). This CDR3 comprises 14 residues. The CDR3 DNA reads TGTGCCTGGAGTGTCTCGACAGGGCGAAACACCATATATTTT. It codes for CAWSVSTGRNTIYF.

The chain combines TRBV7-8 with TRBJ1-1; D is undetermined. This CDR3 spans 14 amino acids. Germline V gene lookup returns CDR1 SGHVS and CDR2 FQNEAQ. The V gene lost 0 bases and the J gene lost 5 bases, with 10 bases spanning the gap. The CDR3 sequence: CASSLAGIRTEAFF. CDR3 nucleotides: TGTGCCAGCAGCTTAGCGGGGATTAGAACTGAAGCTTTCTTT.

This clonotype showed up many times. The chain is built from TRBV30 and TRBJ1-1; D is undetermined. Germline V lookup: CDR1 GTSNPN, CDR2 SVGIG (reference sequence). The germline V and J ends were trimmed by 0 bases and 5 bases, with 10 bases remaining between them. This CDR3 comprises 13 residues. The DNA for the CDR3 is TGTGCCTGGAGTGTACAACTAGGGACTGAAGCTTTCTTT. Residues: CAWSVQLGTEAFF.

This clonotype appeared a few times. V usage is TRBV3-1 and J usage is TRBJ2-1; D not certain. The V end lost 3 bases, the J end lost 8 bases, and 11 bases lay between the germline ends. There are 13 residues in the CDR3. Germline V CDR1 and CDR2: LGHDT, YNNKEL (reference sequence). The CDR3, as DNA: TGTGCCAGCAGCCACGGAAGGCCGGATGAGCAGTTCTTC. It translates to CASSHGRPDEQFF.

This clonotype was seen only a few times. The V and J genes are TRBV18 and TRBJ1-2; 7 bases match TRBD1. V was pared by 3 bases and J by 4 bases, with 11 bases of the junction left unmatched. Germline CDR1 KGHSH, CDR2 LQKENI. The CDR3 totals 16 residues. The CDR3 is CASSPPWTGEAYGYTF. DNA of the CDR3: TGTGCCAGCTCACCTCCTTGGACAGGAGAGGCCTATGGCTACACCTTC.

The V gene is TRBV5-5, the J gene TRBJ2-1, with D maybe TRBD1 (5 bases). This CDR3 is built from 15 residues. V lost 1 base, J lost 4 bases, and 12 bases lay in between. Germline loops: CDR1 SGHKS, CDR2 YYEKEE (reference sequence). CDR3 sequence: CASSLPRGLYNEQFF. The CDR3 region has the DNA TGTGCCAGCAGCTTGCCAAGGGGCCTTTACAATGAGCAGTTCTTC. Variable domain in full (rest from reference TRBV5-5 and TRBJ2-1): DAGVTQSPTHLIKTRGQQVTLRCSPISGHKSVSWYQQVLGQGPQFIFQYYEKEERGRGNFPDRFSARQFPNYSSELNVNALLLGDSALYLCASSLPRGLYNEQFFGPGTRLTVL.

In its sample, this clonotype was seen a few times. The rearrangement uses TRBV7-8 and TRBJ2-5; D ambiguous. The CDR3 is 14 residues long. The germline gives CDR1 SGHVS, CDR2 FQNEAQ. Trimming pared 1 base from V and 5 bases from J, leaving 11 bases between. The CDR3 bases are TGTGCCAGCAGCTTAGAATCATCTCCCGAGACCCAGTACTTC. Translation gives CASSLESSPETQYF.

This clonotype was seen a handful of times. The rearrangement joins TRBV7-8 to TRBJ2-1; TRBD2 aligns across 7 bases. The junction had 11 bases not matched to a gene; V was cut back by 5 bases and J by 1 base. The CDR3 covers 17 residues. Germline lookup yields CDR1 SGHVS and CDR2 FQNEAQ. The CDR3 DNA reads TGTGCCAGCAGCCGTTCGGGCGGGAGCTTTTCCTACAATGAGCAGTTCTTC. This codes for CASSRSGGSFSYNEQFF.

This clonotype was picked up a small number of times. This chain connects TRBV5-1 to TRBJ2-1; 7 bases are a match to TRBD2. The CDR3 sequence is 13 residues long. V lost 4 bases, J lost 6 bases, and 4 bases stayed unmatched. Per germline, CDR1 SGHRS and CDR2 YFSETQ. The CDR3 DNA follows: TGCGCCAGCAGCGAGGGAGGGCTCAATGAGCAGTTCTTC. Its translation is CASSEGGLNEQFF. The full variable domain, rest sourced from reference TRBV5-1 and TRBJ2-1, is KAGVTQTPRYLIKTRGQQVTLSCSPISGHRSVSWYQQTPGQGLQFLFEYFSETQRNKGNFPGRFSGRQFSNSRSEMNVSTLELGDSALYLCASSEGGLNEQFFGPGTRLTVL.

This chain joins TRBV29-1 and TRBJ2-7; 7 nucleotides line up with TRBD2. The CDR3 has 15 amino acids. Germline V CDR1 and CDR2: SQVTM, ANQGSEA. The junction had 7 bases not matched to a gene; V was cut back by 2 bases and J by 0 bases. The CDR3 DNA sequence: TGCAGCGTTGAATTTTTGGGGGGGAACTCCTACGAGCAGTACTTC. It encodes CSVEFLGGNSYEQYF.

The chain carries TRBV6-6 and TRBJ2-3, with D uncertain. CDR1 and CDR2 from the germline V gene are MNHNY and SVGAGI (reference sequence). This CDR3 region has 11 residues. V dropped 2 bases and J dropped 6 bases, with 3 bases sitting between them. DNA for the CDR3: TGTGCCAGCAGTTACGCGGATACGCAGTATTTT. Encoded protein: CASSYADTQYF.

The genes are TRBV6-5 and TRBJ1-1; D gene ambiguous. CDR1 is MNHEY, CDR2 SVGAGI, per germline. The CDR3 sequence is 12 residues long. V lost 6 bases and J lost 10, with 15 bases in between. The DNA of the CDR3 is TGTGCCAGCAGCACTGGGTCAGGTGGAGCTTTCTTT. Its protein is CASSTGSGGAFF.

A few counts support this clonotype. The rearrangement joins TRBV29-1 to TRBJ1-2, with D perhaps TRBD1 (5 bases). V gave up 1 base and J gave up 1 base, with 7 bases separating them. This CDR3 contains 13 residues. The germline CDR1 and CDR2 sequences are SQVTM and ANQGSEA. For the CDR3, the DNA is TGCAGCGTTGAAGTGGGGCTTAACTATGGCTACACCTTC. It is translated as CSVEVGLNYGYTF.

This chain uses TRBV10-3 with TRBJ2-5; a weak D match, TRBD2 (6 bases). The germline V and J ends were trimmed by 1 base and 1 base, with 10 bases remaining between them. The CDR3 totals 15 residues. CDR1 ENHRY and CDR2 SYGVKD come from the germline V gene. Written as DNA, the CDR3 is TGTGCCATCAGTGAGTTGCGGGACTTCCAAGAGACCCAGTACTTC. It specifies CAISELRDFQETQYF.

This clonotype was recorded a few times. The chain combines TRBV20-1 with TRBJ2-7; D is unclear. V lost 7 bases and J 0 bases, leaving 7 bases between the germline ends. This CDR3 has 11 amino acids. The germline V gene has CDR1 DFQATT and CDR2 SNEGSKA (reference sequence). DNA of the CDR3: TGCAGTGTGTCCGGCTCCTACGAGCAGTACTTC. It yields the protein CSVSGSYEQYF.

The chain recombines TRBV20-1 with TRBJ2-3; 9 positions match TRBD2. V lost 3 bases, J lost 1 base, and 14 bases stayed unmatched. CDR1 is DFQATT, CDR2 SNEGSKA, per germline (reference sequence). This CDR3 comprises 18 residues. CDR3: CSARALAGLGAGTDTQYF. CDR3 in DNA: TGCAGTGCTAGGGCCCTAGCGGGGTTAGGAGCGGGCACAGATACGCAGTATTTT.

There are a few counts of this clonotype. The V call is TRBV5-1, the J call TRBJ2-7; D is undetermined. Germline V gene data show CDR1 as SGHRS and CDR2 as YFSETQ. V was trimmed by 6 bases and J by 3 bases, leaving 19 bases between them. CDR3 length equals 15 residues. CDR3 in amino acids: CASKMGLYANYEQYF. The DNA for the CDR3 is TGCGCCAGCAAAATGGGTCTCTACGCCAACTACGAGCAGTACTTC. The variable domain in full, with the rest retrieved from reference TRBV5-1 and TRBJ2-7, is KAGVTQTPRYLIKTRGQQVTLSCSPISGHRSVSWYQQTPGQGLQFLFEYFSETQRNKGNFPGRFSGRQFSNSRSEMNVSTLELGDSALYLCASKMGLYANYEQYFGPGTRLTVT.